The 9 T cell receptor beta chains below come from one sample, sequenced in a study of cytomegalovirus exposure and HLA in healthy donors. Repertoires were generated with immunoSEQ multiplex PCR, while TCRdb's copy carries only in-frame clones and drops some. Counted here are about 220,000 clones, around nine tenths occurring once; the ten biggest clones make up 2.9%. Specimen: PBMCs. The receptor set was obtained from a woman aged 18-35 years in good health and CMV-seronegative.

The chain combines TRBV5-4 with TRBJ2-5; D is ambiguous. Looked up from germline, CDR1 is SGHNT and CDR2 is YYREEE (reference sequence). CDR3 length equals 15 residues. Trimming shortened V by 1 base and J by 5 bases, and 15 bases separated the two germline ends. DNA of the CDR3: TGTGCCAGCAGCTTGACACCAGAGGTAGACGAGACCCAGTACTTC. It yields the protein CASSLTPEVDETQYF. Full variable domain (outside the CDR3, taken from reference TRBV5-4 and TRBJ2-5): ETGVTQSPTHLIKTRGQQVTLRCSSQSGHNTVSWYQQALGQGPQFIFQYYREEENGRGNFPPRFSGLQFPNYSSELNVNALELDDSALYLCASSLTPEVDETQYFGPGTRLLVL.

This rearrangement joins TRBV9 to TRBJ2-5, with no clear D. Per the germline V gene, CDR1 is SGDLS and CDR2 is YYNGEE. V shed 2 bases and J shed 3 bases, with 8 bases lying between them. CDR3 length: 13 residues. For the CDR3, the DNA is TGTGCCAGCAGCGTTGGGCTTGAAGAGACCCAGTACTTC. The encoded protein is CASSVGLEETQYF.

The count of this clone is one. The chain links TRBV9 to TRBJ2-5; 10 positions match TRBD2. The CDR3 has 16 amino acids. Per the germline V gene, CDR1 is SGDLS and CDR2 is YYNGEE. Trimming at V came to 3 bases and at J to 4 bases, leaving 9 bases not matched to a gene. The CDR3 sequence is CASSAAAGGFGETQYF. The DNA for the CDR3 is TGTGCCAGCAGCGCCGCAGCGGGAGGGTTTGGAGAGACCCAGTACTTC.

Of note for this clone: Compared with germline, one end of the junction differs, possibly owing to a read error. The chain uses TRBV7-2 and TRBJ1-1, with 9 nucleotides matching TRBD1. Germline V lookup: CDR1 SGHTA, CDR2 FQGNSA. There are 15 residues in the CDR3. The chain's CDR3 is CASSIGQGWNAEAFF. CDR3 nucleotide sequence: TGTGCCAGCAGCATAGGACAGGGGTGGAACGCTGAAGCTTTCTTT.

V and J are TRBV13 and TRBJ2-1, with D possibly matching TRBD1 (6 bases). Trimming left V 0 bases short and J 4 bases short, with 16 bases between. The CDR3 covers 17 residues. Germline V gives CDR1 PRHDT, CDR2 FYEKMQ (reference sequence). The CDR3 DNA follows: TGTGCCAGCAGCTTAGGCATGGGTGGGGGCCCTTACAATGAGCAGTTCTTC. This encodes CASSLGMGGGPYNEQFF.

The table lists this clone with a count of one. V and J are TRBV7-9 and TRBJ1-2, with 7 bases fitting TRBD1. This CDR3 has 16 residues. Trimming took 1 base from V and 0 from J; bases not matched to a gene: 5. CDR1 and CDR2 (germline): SEHNR, FQNEAQ (reference sequence). The CDR3 here is CASSLVTGDANYGYTF. CDR3 nucleotide sequence: TGTGCCAGCAGCTTAGTAACAGGGGATGCTAACTATGGCTACACCTTC.

V usage is TRBV19 and J usage is TRBJ1-1; 10 bases align to TRBD1. Germline CDR1 reads LNHDA; CDR2 reads SQIVND (reference sequence). Trimming removed 7 bases from V and 0 bases from J; junction bases left unmatched: 5. The CDR3 covers 15 residues. The CDR3 nucleotides are TGTGCCAGTACGGGGACAGGGGCGTTGAACACTGAAGCTTTCTTT. Residues: CASTGTGALNTEAFF.

The V and J genes are TRBV19 and TRBJ2-4; perhaps TRBD1 as D (5 bases). Germline assignment: CDR1 LNHDA and CDR2 SQIVND (reference sequence). With 6 bases removed from V and 3 bases from J, the gap between germline ends came to 27 bases. This CDR3 comprises 19 residues. CDR3 sequence reads: CASSPASPDRPRVKNIQYF. Here the CDR3 DNA reads TGTGCCAGTAGCCCTGCTTCCCCGGACCGACCCAGGGTCAAAAACATTCAGTACTTC.

The J gene is TRBJ2-7, the V gene TRBV28, with D possibly being TRBD1 (6 bases). In germline, CDR1 is MDHEN, CDR2 SYDVKM. The V gene lost 3 bases and the J gene lost 0 bases, with 12 bases spanning the gap. This CDR3 spans 15 amino acids. The CDR3 coding sequence is TGTGCCAGCAGTTTTAGTCCGGACAGCTCCTACGAGCAGTACTTC. Its translation is CASSFSPDSSYEQYF. Combining the CDR3 with reference TRBV28 and TRBJ2-7 gives the whole variable domain DVKVTQSSRYLVKRTGEKVFLECVQDMDHENMFWYRQDPGLGLRLIYFSYDVKMKEKGDIPEGYSVSREKKERFSLILESASTNQTSMYLCASSFSPDSSYEQYFGPGTRLTVT.